This T cell receptor (beta chain) was found in a study of T cells in Graves' hyperthyroidism and ophthalmopathy. The investigators amplified TCR beta CDR3 regions from RNA transcripts. TCR CDR3 underwent first-round RT-PCR with the HTBI primer set. TCRdb re-called the multiplex PCR reads with MiXCR, one entry per CDR3 protein. The sample shows about 500,000 distinct CDR3 sequences, roughly 15% of them seen only once. Regarding the study as a whole: Most clonotypes expanded in the thyroid (above 0.001) were also present in blood.

From under 12 ml of fresh peripheral blood, PBMCs were isolated. Ten or more counts support this clonotype. Antigen specificity is unknown. The V segment lost 8 bases and the J segment 4 bases; nucleotides outside the gene matches: 12. Per the germline V gene, CDR1 is SNHLY and CDR2 is FYNNEI. The CDR3 is made up of 15 amino acids. The sequenced sample was blood. The chain is built from TRBV2 and TRBJ2-3, with TRBD2 matching over 7 bases. The TCR originated in a woman younger than 30 with Graves' ophthalmopathy. The CDR3 coding sequence is TGTGCCAGCCGAAACGACCTAGGACTAGCAGATACGCAGTATTTT. This sequence encodes CASRNDLGLADTQYF.